Following are 15 T cell receptor beta chains from one sample sequenced in a study of CD8+ T cells in alopecia areata. The sample's treatment: oral pan-JAK inhibitor, 5-10 mg twice daily. Individuals with alopecia areata gave both lesional scalp punch biopsies and peripheral blood for collection. Extracted RNA was reverse transcribed into cDNA, the sequencing template. Produced via immunoSEQ multiplex PCR; TCRdb's table is partial and in-frame only. The table lists around 21,000 clones, around three fifths of them singletons. The input for sequencing was skin, taken at week 4, from a patient treated with tofacitinib. Receptor source: a human donor with alopecia areata.

The gene calls are TRBV13 and TRBJ2-2; no definite D call. Germline V gene lookup returns CDR1 PRHDT and CDR2 FYEKMQ (reference sequence). V lost 4 bases and J lost 4, with 10 bases in between. The CDR3 extends over 14 amino acids. The CDR3 here is CASSSRAGTGELFF. DNA for the CDR3: TGTGCCAGCAGCTCTCGGGCCGGCACCGGGGAGCTGTTTTTT.

The V and J genes are TRBV11-2 and TRBJ1-6; D call uncertain. V was cut by 4 bases and J by 0 bases, with 10 bases left in between. In germline, CDR1 is SGHAT, CDR2 FQNNGV. The CDR3 is 16 amino acids. CDR3 nucleotide sequence: TGTGCCAGCAGCTCACAAGTGAGCTCCTATAATTCACCCCTCCACTTT. It encodes CASSSQVSSYNSPLHF.

This clone came up a few times. V and J are TRBV29-1 and TRBJ1-1, with TRBD1 matching over 8 bases. The V gene end was trimmed by 5 bases and the J gene end by 1 base; junction bases not matched to a gene: 6. The CDR3 has 14 amino acids. CDR1 is SQVTM, CDR2 ANQGSEA, per germline. The CDR3 is CSVYTGGGNTEAFF. In nucleotides, the CDR3 is TGCAGCGTTTATACAGGGGGAGGGAACACTGAAGCTTTCTTT.

By proportion, this clone is medium-sized. The junction differs from germline at one of its ends, possibly a read error. This chain joins TRBV7-7 and TRBJ2-3; TRBD1 might be the D (5 bases). The germline gives CDR1 SSHAT, CDR2 FNYEAQ (reference sequence). CDR3 length: 19 residues. CDR3 sequence reads: CASSCGRLGLRWYTDTQYF. In DNA, the CDR3 is TGTGCTAGCAGCTGTGGAAGGTTGGGGCTGAGATGGTACACAGATACGCAGTATTTT. Using reference TRBV7-7 and TRBJ2-3 for the parts outside the CDR3, the full variable domain is GAGVSQSPRYKVTKRGQDVTLRCDPISSHATLYWYQQALGQGPEFLTYFNYEAQPDKSGLPSDRFSAERPEGSISTLTIQRTEQRDSAMYRCASSCGRLGLRWYTDTQYFGPGTRLTVL.

This clone was found once. The rearrangement links TRBV27 to TRBJ1-2, with D unclear. The germline CDR1 and CDR2 sequences are MNHEY and SMNVEV (reference sequence). CDR3 length: 16 amino acids. The V and J ends lost 6 bases and 4 bases respectively, with 21 bases between them. The CDR3 here is CASSLWEGIGIYGYTF. The CDR3 DNA reads TGTGCCAGCAGCCTCTGGGAGGGTATTGGGATCTATGGCTACACCTTC.

This chain uses TRBV4-1 with TRBJ1-3; D unresolved. CDR3 length: 17 residues. Germline V gene sequence: CDR1 MGHRA, CDR2 YSYEKL. V lost 2 bases and J lost 0, with 14 bases in between. The CDR3 region has the DNA TGCGCCAGCAGCCAACCTCGGCGGGGTTCCTCTGGAAACACCATATATTTT. Translated: CASSQPRRGSSGNTIYF.

This chain uses TRBV5-6 with TRBJ1-2; maybe TRBD1 (6 bases). Trimming took off 5 bases at V and 1 base at J, with 21 bases between the two ends. Germline lookup yields CDR1 SGHDT and CDR2 YYEEEE. The CDR3 consists of 17 residues. CDR3 region: CASSPGLNRAFNYGYTF. The CDR3, as DNA: TGTGCCAGCAGTCCTGGTTTGAACAGGGCGTTTAACTATGGCTACACCTTC.

A few counts support this clone. The chain links TRBV4-1 to TRBJ1-2; D call uncertain. CDR3 length: 14 amino acids. Looked up from germline, CDR1 is MGHRA and CDR2 is YSYEKL. V dropped 2 bases and J dropped 2 bases, with 9 bases sitting between them. DNA of the CDR3: TGCGCCAGCAGCCAAAGGTCGGAGAACTATGGCTACACCTTC. Its protein is CASSQRSENYGYTF.

This clone is judged medium-sized. This rearrangement joins TRBV4-1 to TRBJ2-3, with D perhaps TRBD1 (5 bases). Germline values: CDR1 MGHRA, CDR2 YSYEKL. The CDR3 runs 15 residues. V was pared by 4 bases and J by 4 bases, with 15 bases between. The CDR3 bases are TGCGCCAGCAGCCCCGGCGCAGGGTGGGCAGATACGCAGTATTTT. Its protein product is CASSPGAGWADTQYF.

This clone was seen only a few times. The rearrangement joins TRBV6-1 to TRBJ1-1; D is ambiguous. The germline V gene has CDR1 MNHNS and CDR2 SASEGT. The V end lost 1 base, the J end lost 3 bases, and 6 bases lay between the germline ends. The CDR3 loop spans 13 amino acids. In DNA, the CDR3 is TGTGCCAGCAGTGAAGGGCCTCACACTGAAGCTTTCTTT. Residues: CASSEGPHTEAFF.

This clone was observed a single time. The CDR3 DNA is TGTGCCAGCAGCCGACTAGCAGGGGCTCAAGAGACCCAGTACTTC. Residues: CASSRLAGAQETQYF. V usage is TRBV6-6 and J usage is TRBJ2-5; the D gene is possibly TRBD2 (7 bases). There are 15 residues in the CDR3. The V and J ends lost 6 bases and 2 bases respectively, with 16 bases between them. Germline V gene sequence: CDR1 MNHNY, CDR2 SVGAGI (reference sequence).

This clone was detected only once. The gene calls are TRBV7-2 and TRBJ2-7; D unresolved. Trimming cost V 1 base and J 1 base, with 5 bases left between them. The CDR3 is made up of 13 amino acids. CDR1 is SGHTA and CDR2 is FQGNSA in the germline V gene. The CDR3 DNA reads as TGTGCCAGCAGCTTAGGCTTTTCCTACGAGCAGTACTTC. Protein: CASSLGFSYEQYF. The full variable domain, its missing parts supplied by reference TRBV7-2 and TRBJ2-7, is GAGVSQSPSNKVTEKGKDVELRCDPISGHTALYWYRQSLGQGLEFLIYFQGNSAPDKSGLPSDRFSAERTGGSVSTLTIQRTQQEDSAVYLCASSLGFSYEQYFGPGTRLTVT.

V gene TRBV29-1 combines with J gene TRBJ2-7, with a weak D call TRBD1 (5 bases). Germline CDR1 reads SQVTM; CDR2 reads ANQGSEA. Trimming stripped 4 bases from V and 2 bases from J, with 9 bases between. The CDR3 extends over 12 amino acids. CDR3 DNA: TGCAGCGTTGCAGACAGAGCCTACGAGCAGTACTTC. Its translation is CSVADRAYEQYF.

The chain is built from TRBV7-2 and TRBJ1-5; D perhaps matches TRBD1 (6 bases). Germline values: CDR1 SGHTA, CDR2 FQGNSA. The CDR3 extends over 14 amino acids. V lost 5 bases and J 5 bases, leaving 13 bases between the germline ends. The CDR3 spells CASSPQGTHQPQHF. The CDR3 region has the DNA TGTGCCAGCAGCCCACAGGGTACTCATCAGCCCCAGCATTTT.

This chain connects TRBV7-6 to TRBJ2-7; 9 nucleotides match TRBD1. The CDR3 is 15 residues long. Germline assignment: CDR1 SGHVS and CDR2 FNYEAQ. The V segment lost 2 bases and the J segment 5 bases; nucleotides outside the gene matches: 7. The CDR3: CASSLIGTGSDEQYF. In DNA form, the CDR3 reads TGTGCCAGCAGCTTAATAGGGACAGGGTCGGACGAGCAGTACTTC.